This section outlines one T cell receptor (beta chain) sequence together with its context. The antigen is undetermined. Regarding treatment: over 15 received Ad26.COV2.S at low or high dose, single or two shots; about 5 received placebo; per-sample allocation not given. The samples were gathered on day 63 after the first injection of vaccine or placebo. This record comes from a study of Ad26.COV2.S vaccination and SARS-CoV-2 variants. Study-wide context: Ad26.COV2.S arm of COV1001 included the donor. Regarding the study as a whole: There was reportedly substantial breadth in spike-specific CD8+ and CD4+ T cell responses after vaccination.

Per germline, CDR1 SGHTA and CDR2 FQGNSA. The CDR3 contains 17 residues. The ends lost 3 bases at V and 5 bases at J; junction bases unmatched: 12. Sequencing was performed with immunoSEQ multiplex PCR; in TCRdb, only in-frame clones are kept and a portion is missing. The sample includes 300,000 to 400,000 clones, 85% of them seen just once. This specimen was peripheral blood, taken in a trial of Ad26.COV2.S vaccine versus placebo. V usage is TRBV7-2 and J usage is TRBJ2-1; 8 bases are a match to TRBD2. The source is a person aged 18 to 59 who received the Ad26.COV2.S COVID-19 vaccine or a placebo. CDR3 in DNA: TGTGCCAGCAGCTTTTGGTCCCGGTCGCGGGGGGACAATGAGCAGTTCTTC. It codes for CASSFWSRSRGDNEQFF.